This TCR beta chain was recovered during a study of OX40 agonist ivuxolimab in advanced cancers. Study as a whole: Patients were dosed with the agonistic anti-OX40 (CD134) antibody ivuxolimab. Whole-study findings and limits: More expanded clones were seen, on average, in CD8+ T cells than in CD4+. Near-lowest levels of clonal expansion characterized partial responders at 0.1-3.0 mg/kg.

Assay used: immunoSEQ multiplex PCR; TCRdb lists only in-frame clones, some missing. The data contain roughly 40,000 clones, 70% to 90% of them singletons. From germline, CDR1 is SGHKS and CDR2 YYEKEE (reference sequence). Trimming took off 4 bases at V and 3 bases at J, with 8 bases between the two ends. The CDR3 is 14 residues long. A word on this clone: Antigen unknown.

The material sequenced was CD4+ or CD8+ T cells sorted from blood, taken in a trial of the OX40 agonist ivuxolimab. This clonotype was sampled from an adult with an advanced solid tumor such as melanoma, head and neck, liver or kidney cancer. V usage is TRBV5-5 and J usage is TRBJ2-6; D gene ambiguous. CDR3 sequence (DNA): TGTGCCAGCAGCCCGAGTGATGGGGCCAACGTCCTGACTTTC. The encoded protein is CASSPSDGANVLTF.